The 4 T cell receptor beta chains below were found in one sample sequenced in a study of T cell repertoires in cytomegalovirus infection. TCRdb ran MiXCR on the reads and lists one entry per CDR3 protein. In the table there are about 330,000 distinct CDR3 sequences, approximately 9.5% of which are singletons. Input material: PBMCs. These TCRs come from a human donor in good health (CMV status not recorded). Some clones in this sample may be carry-over from other donors' samples.

Ten or more counts support this clonotype. CDR3 loop: CASSLAPTQPQHF. CDR3 DNA sequence: TGTGCCAGCAGCCTTGCCCCGACTCAGCCCCAGCATTTT. J is TRBJ1-5 and V is TRBV5-4, with D unresolved. Per germline, CDR1 SGHNT and CDR2 YYREEE (reference sequence). This CDR3 comprises 13 residues. The ends were cut back, 4 bases at V and 6 bases at J, with 11 bases in the middle.

V and J are TRBV5-1 and TRBJ1-2; 10 nucleotides agree with TRBD1. The CDR3 runs 15 residues. CDR1 and CDR2 (germline): SGHRS, YFSETQ. V shed 3 bases, J shed 6 bases, and the junction held 8 bases outside the gene matches. The CDR3 coding sequence is TGCGCCAGCAGCTCGGACAGGGGGTTGATGAATGGCTACACCTTC. It encodes CASSSDRGLMNGYTF.

The V and J genes are TRBV6-2 or TRBV6-3 and TRBJ2-1; D not certain. This CDR3 region has 12 residues. V was pared by 5 bases and J by 5 bases, with 7 bases between. Per the germline V gene, CDR1 is MNHEY and CDR2 is SVGEGT. The CDR3 loop reads CASSRVNNEQFF. CDR3 DNA sequence: TGTGCCAGCAGTCGCGTTAACAATGAGCAGTTCTTC.

This clonotype has just a few counts. V and J are TRBV12-3 or TRBV12-4 and TRBJ2-1, with a tentative D call TRBD2 (6 bases). This CDR3 contains 14 residues. Trimming took off 7 bases at V and 5 bases at J, with 15 bases between the two ends. The CDR3 sequence: CASTPGGGDNEQFF. For the CDR3, the DNA is TGTGCCAGCACTCCCGGGGGTGGGGACAATGAGCAGTTCTTC.